Listed here are 15 T cell receptor beta chains from one sample, sequenced in a study of cytomegalovirus exposure and HLA in healthy donors. Primers included in the PCR were 60 Vbeta and 13 Jbeta primers. Profiled with immunoSEQ multiplex PCR; TCRdb holds only in-frame clones, not every one. Of hundreds of thousands of clones in the sample, around 90% were seen once. Sequencing was done on a sample of PBMCs. The source is a young woman in good health and CMV-seronegative.

This chain uses TRBV18 with TRBJ2-7; 10 nucleotides line up with TRBD1. The trim removed 2 bases at V and 3 bases at J, leaving 10 bases unmatched. The V gene's germline CDR1 is KGHSH and CDR2 LQKENI. The CDR3 has 17 amino acids. CDR3 residues: CASSPTTGGKGVYEQYF. DNA of the CDR3: TGTGCCAGCTCACCAACGACAGGGGGCAAGGGGGTCTACGAGCAGTACTTC.

The rearrangement links TRBV7-9 to TRBJ2-1; D remains unclear. Germline CDR1 and CDR2: SEHNR and FQNEAQ (reference sequence). V dropped 6 bases and J dropped 7 bases, with 10 bases sitting between them. The CDR3 has 12 residues. The CDR3 nucleotides read TGTGCCAGCAGTTATCGAGAGAATGAGCAGTTCTTC. As protein: CASSYRENEQFF.

The gene calls are TRBV4-1 and TRBJ1-2, with D perhaps TRBD1 (6 bases). Between the trimmed V and J ends, which lost 0 bases and 5 bases, there was a span of 10 bases. This CDR3 contains 14 residues. In germline, CDR1 is MGHRA, CDR2 YSYEKL. CDR3 sequence reads: CASSQDTGTYGYTF. The CDR3 bases are TGCGCCAGCAGCCAAGACACAGGGACATATGGCTACACCTTC.

The J gene is TRBJ1-2, the V gene TRBV2, with 8 bases identical to TRBD1. The ends lost 4 bases at V and 7 bases at J; junction bases unmatched: 5. The germline CDR1 and CDR2 sequences are SNHLY and FYNNEI. The CDR3 is 13 amino acids. CDR3 sequence reads: CASSVARGPGYTF. The CDR3, as DNA: TGTGCCAGCAGTGTAGCCAGGGGGCCTGGCTACACCTTC.

This chain uses TRBV5-1 with TRBJ1-1, with a tentative D call TRBD1 (6 bases). V was cut by 4 bases and J by 1 base, with 11 bases left in between. Germline V gives CDR1 SGHRS, CDR2 YFSETQ. The CDR3 sequence is 14 residues long. The CDR3, as DNA: TGCGCCAGCAGCCCGACGACAGGGAACACTGAAGCTTTCTTT. Residues: CASSPTTGNTEAFF.

With regard to this clone: A read error may account for a junction end that differs from germline. This chain joins TRBV7-9 and TRBJ2-7; no definite D call. The germline CDR1 and CDR2 sequences are SEHNR and FQNEAQ (reference sequence). The length of the CDR3 is 12 residues. The CDR3: CSSSSQSYEQYF. In nucleotides, the CDR3 is TGTTCCAGCAGCTCCCAATCCTACGAGCAGTACTTC.

The chain combines TRBV5-4 with TRBJ2-3, with TRBD2 matching 16 bases. The germline CDR1 and CDR2 sequences are SGHNT and YYREEE (reference sequence). This CDR3 region has 14 residues. V was pared by 3 bases and J by 14 bases, with 6 bases of the junction left unmatched. In nucleotides, the CDR3 is TGTGCCAGCAGCTGGGGGACTAGCGGGGGGGCATTGTATTTT. Translation: CASSWGTSGGALYF.

The chain recombines TRBV19 with TRBJ1-1; D remains unclear. CDR1 is LNHDA, CDR2 SQIVND, per germline (reference sequence). There are 14 residues in the CDR3. V was shortened by 4 bases and J by 13 bases, with 22 bases between the two germline ends. CDR3 sequence (DNA): TGTGCCAGTAGTAATTATGCAACAGAGAAGAAGCTTTTCTTT. Translating it yields CASSNYATEKKLFF.

V and J are TRBV4-1 and TRBJ2-3, with TRBD1 identical over 8 bases. The length of the CDR3 is 18 residues. CDR1 and CDR2 (germline): MGHRA, YSYEKL. V lost 1 base, J lost 2 bases, and 11 bases stayed unmatched. DNA for the CDR3: TGCGCCAGCAGCCAAGGGGGTCCAGGGGGCGCATTCACAGATACGCAGTATTTT. Its translation is CASSQGGPGGAFTDTQYF.

The V gene is TRBV6-4, the J gene TRBJ1-1; D remains ambiguous. Trimming took off 7 bases at V and 1 base at J, with 7 bases between the two ends. Germline CDR1 MRHNA, CDR2 SNTAGT. The CDR3 consists of 12 residues. This chain's CDR3 is CASILGNTEAFF. In nucleotides, the CDR3 is TGTGCCAGCATTCTCGGGAACACTGAAGCTTTCTTT.

The genes are TRBV12-5 and TRBJ2-7; D call uncertain. The CDR3 spans 15 residues. Trimming cost V 1 base and J 0 bases, with 10 bases left between them. The germline gives CDR1 LGHNT, CDR2 FRNRAP. The CDR3 loop reads CASGLGLMSSYEQYF. The CDR3 DNA is TGTGCTAGTGGTTTGGGATTAATGAGCTCCTACGAGCAGTACTTC. The variable domain in full, with the rest retrieved from reference TRBV12-5 and TRBJ2-7, is DARVTQTPRHKVTEMGQEVTMRCQPILGHNTVFWYRQTMMQGLELLAYFRNRAPLDDSGMPKDRFSAEMPDATLATLKIQPSEPRDSAVYFCASGLGLMSSYEQYFGPGTRLTVT.

Of note for this clone: Other nucleotide sequences from this sample produce the same CDR3. The V and J genes are TRBV9 and TRBJ1-1; 7 positions match TRBD1. Germline CDR1 is SGDLS and CDR2 is YYNGEE. V lost 0 bases to trimming and J lost 5 bases; unmatched junction nucleotides: 4. The CDR3 is made up of 14 amino acids. This chain's CDR3 is CASSVGGGVTEAFF. In DNA form, the CDR3 reads TGTGCCAGCAGCGTAGGAGGGGGCGTGACTGAAGCTTTCTTT. The whole variable domain, filled in from reference TRBV9 and TRBJ1-1, reads DSGVTQTPKHLITATGQRVTLRCSPRSGDLSVYWYQQSLDQGLQFLIQYYNGEERAKGNILERFSAQQFPDLHSELNLSSLELGDSALYFCASSVGGGVTEAFFGQGTRLTVV.

The chain combines TRBV2 with TRBJ2-7, with D tentatively TRBD1 (5 bases). The CDR3 contains 15 residues. Trimming left V 1 base short and J 3 bases short, with 13 bases between. The germline V gene has CDR1 SNHLY and CDR2 FYNNEI. As DNA, the CDR3 is TGTGCCAGCAGTGAAGAAAACAGGAGTTACTACGAGCAGTACTTC. Residues: CASSEENRSYYEQYF. The variable domain in full, completed from reference TRBV2 and TRBJ2-7, reads EPEVTQTPSHQVTQMGQEVILRCVPISNHLYFYWYRQILGQKVEFLVSFYNNEISEKSEIFDDQFSVERPDGSNFTLKIRSTKLEDSAMYFCASSEENRSYYEQYFGPGTRLTVT.

In this sample, this clone turned up once. This chain links TRBV10-3 with TRBJ2-1, with 7 bases that match TRBD2. The CDR3 consists of 15 residues. CDR1 ENHRY and CDR2 SYGVKD come from the germline V gene. The V and J ends lost 3 bases and 7 bases, in that order; junction bases with no gene match: 9. This CDR3 is CAISDYSGLDNEQFF. The CDR3 bases are TGTGCCATCAGTGATTATAGCGGGTTAGATAATGAGCAGTTCTTC.

The table lists this clone with a few counts. In DNA, the CDR3 is TGCGCCAGCAGCCAAGCCCCCCACACTAATTCACCCCTCCACTTT. The encoded protein is CASSQAPHTNSPLHF. The V gene is TRBV4-1, the J gene TRBJ1-6; D gene uncertain. CDR3 length: 15 residues. V was cut by 1 base and J by 6 bases, with 10 bases left in between. Germline V gives CDR1 MGHRA, CDR2 YSYEKL.